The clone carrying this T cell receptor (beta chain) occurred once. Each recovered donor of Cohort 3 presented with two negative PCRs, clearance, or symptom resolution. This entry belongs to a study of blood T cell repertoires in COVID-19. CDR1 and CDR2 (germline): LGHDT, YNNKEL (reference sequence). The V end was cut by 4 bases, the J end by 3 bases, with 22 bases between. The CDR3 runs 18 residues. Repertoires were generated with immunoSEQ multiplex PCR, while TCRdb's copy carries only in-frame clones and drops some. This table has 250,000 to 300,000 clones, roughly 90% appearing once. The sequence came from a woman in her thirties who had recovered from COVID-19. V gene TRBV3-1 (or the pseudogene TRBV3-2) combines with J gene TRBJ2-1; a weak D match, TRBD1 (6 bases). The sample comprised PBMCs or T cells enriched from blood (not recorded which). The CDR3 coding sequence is TGTGCCAGCAGCCTGACGGGACAACCCCTTTGGCTCTACAATGAGCAGTTCTTC. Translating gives CASSLTGQPLWLYNEQFF.